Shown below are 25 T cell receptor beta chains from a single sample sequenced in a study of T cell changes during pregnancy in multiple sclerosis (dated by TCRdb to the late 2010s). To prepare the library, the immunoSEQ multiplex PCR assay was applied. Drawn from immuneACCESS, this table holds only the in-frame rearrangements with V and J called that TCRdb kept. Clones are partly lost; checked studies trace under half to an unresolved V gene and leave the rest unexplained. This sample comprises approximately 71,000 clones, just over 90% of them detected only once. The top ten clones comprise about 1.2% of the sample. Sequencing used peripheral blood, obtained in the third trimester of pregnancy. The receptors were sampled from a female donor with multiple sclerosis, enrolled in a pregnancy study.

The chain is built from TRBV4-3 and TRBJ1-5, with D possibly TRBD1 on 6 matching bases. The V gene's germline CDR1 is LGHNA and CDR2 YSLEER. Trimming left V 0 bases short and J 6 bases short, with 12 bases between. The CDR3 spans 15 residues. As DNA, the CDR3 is TGCGCCAGCAGCCAAGATTTGGGGGGGCTTCAGCCCCAGCATTTT. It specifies CASSQDLGGLQPQHF.

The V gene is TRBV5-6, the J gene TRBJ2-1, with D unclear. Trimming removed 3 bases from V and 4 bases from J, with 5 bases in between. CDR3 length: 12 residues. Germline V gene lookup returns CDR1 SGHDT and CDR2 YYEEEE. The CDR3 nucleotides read TGTGCCAGCAGCTCCGGGTACAATGAGCAGTTCTTC. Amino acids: CASSSGYNEQFF.

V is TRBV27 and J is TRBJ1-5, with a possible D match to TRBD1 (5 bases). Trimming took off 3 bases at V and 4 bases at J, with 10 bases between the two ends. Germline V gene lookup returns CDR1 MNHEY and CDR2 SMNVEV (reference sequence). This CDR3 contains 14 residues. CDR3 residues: CASSLVGGNQPQHF. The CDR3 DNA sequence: TGTGCCAGCAGTTTGGTGGGGGGTAATCAGCCCCAGCATTTT.

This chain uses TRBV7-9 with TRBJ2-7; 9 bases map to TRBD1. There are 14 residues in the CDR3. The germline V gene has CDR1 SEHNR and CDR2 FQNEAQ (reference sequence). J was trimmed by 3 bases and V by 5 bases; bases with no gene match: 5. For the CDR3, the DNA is TGTGCCAGCAGCGAGGGACAGGGAGACTACGAGCAGTACTTC. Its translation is CASSEGQGDYEQYF.

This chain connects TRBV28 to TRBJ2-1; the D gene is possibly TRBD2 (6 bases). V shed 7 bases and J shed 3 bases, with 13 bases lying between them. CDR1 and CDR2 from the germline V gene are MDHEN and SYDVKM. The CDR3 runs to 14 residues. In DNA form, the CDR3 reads TGTGCCAGCACGGGAGCGCCGAACTACAATGAGCAGTTCTTC. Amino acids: CASTGAPNYNEQFF.

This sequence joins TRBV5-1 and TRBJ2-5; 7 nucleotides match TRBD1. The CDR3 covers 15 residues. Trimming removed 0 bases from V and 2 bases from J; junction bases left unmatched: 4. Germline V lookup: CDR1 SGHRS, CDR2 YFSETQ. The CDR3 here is CASSLAQGLQETQYF. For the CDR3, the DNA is TGCGCCAGCAGCTTGGCACAGGGGTTACAAGAGACCCAGTACTTC.

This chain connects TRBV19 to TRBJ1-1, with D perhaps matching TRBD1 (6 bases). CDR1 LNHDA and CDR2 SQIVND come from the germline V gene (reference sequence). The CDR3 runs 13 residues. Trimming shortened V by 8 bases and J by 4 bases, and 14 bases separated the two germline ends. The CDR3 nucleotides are TGTGCCAGTCAAACAGGGAGCGGCACTGAAGCTTTCTTT. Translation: CASQTGSGTEAFF.

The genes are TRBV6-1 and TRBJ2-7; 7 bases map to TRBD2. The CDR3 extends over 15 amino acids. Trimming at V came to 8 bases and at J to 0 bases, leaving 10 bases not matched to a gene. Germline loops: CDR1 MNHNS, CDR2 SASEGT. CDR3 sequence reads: CASGSWGTNSYEQYF. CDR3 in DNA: TGTGCCAGCGGAAGTTGGGGGACTAACTCCTACGAGCAGTACTTC.

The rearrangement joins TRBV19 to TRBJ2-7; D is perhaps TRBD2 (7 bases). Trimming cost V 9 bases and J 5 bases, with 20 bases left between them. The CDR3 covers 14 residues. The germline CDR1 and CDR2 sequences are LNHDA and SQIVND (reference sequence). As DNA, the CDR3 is TGTGCCAGCAGCGCTCAGGGGAGGGTTAACGAGCAGTACTTC. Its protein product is CASSAQGRVNEQYF.

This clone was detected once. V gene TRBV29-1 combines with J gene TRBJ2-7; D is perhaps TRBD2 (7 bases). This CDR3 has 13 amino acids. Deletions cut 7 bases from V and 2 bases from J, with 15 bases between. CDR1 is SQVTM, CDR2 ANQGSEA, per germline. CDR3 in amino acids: CSAEGGHPYEQYF. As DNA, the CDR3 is TGCAGCGCTGAGGGGGGGCACCCCTACGAGCAGTACTTC.

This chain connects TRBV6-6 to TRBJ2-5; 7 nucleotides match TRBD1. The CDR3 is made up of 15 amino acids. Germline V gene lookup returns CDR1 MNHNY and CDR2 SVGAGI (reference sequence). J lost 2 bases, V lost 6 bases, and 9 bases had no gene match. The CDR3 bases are TGTGCCAGCAGACGCACAGGGGAAACACAAGAGACCCAGTACTTC. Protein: CASRRTGETQETQYF.

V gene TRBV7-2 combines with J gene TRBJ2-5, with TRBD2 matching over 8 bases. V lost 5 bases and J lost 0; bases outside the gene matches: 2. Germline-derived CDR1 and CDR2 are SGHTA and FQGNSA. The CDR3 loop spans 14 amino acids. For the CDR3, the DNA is TGTGCCAGCAGCCTTAGCGGGAACCAAGAGACCCAGTACTTC. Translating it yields CASSLSGNQETQYF.

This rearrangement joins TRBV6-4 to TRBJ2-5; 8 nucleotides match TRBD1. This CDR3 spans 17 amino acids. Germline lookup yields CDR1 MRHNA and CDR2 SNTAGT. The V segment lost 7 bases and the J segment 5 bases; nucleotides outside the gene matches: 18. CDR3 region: CASNTPRGRLPEETQYF. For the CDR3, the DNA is TGTGCCAGCAACACCCCCAGGGGGCGCCTTCCCGAGGAGACCCAGTACTTC.

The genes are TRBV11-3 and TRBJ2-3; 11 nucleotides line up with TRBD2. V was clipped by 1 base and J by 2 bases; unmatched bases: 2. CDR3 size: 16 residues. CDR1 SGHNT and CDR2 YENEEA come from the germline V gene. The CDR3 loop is CASSLGGLADTDTQYF. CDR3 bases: TGTGCCAGCAGCTTAGGGGGACTAGCGGACACAGATACGCAGTATTTT.

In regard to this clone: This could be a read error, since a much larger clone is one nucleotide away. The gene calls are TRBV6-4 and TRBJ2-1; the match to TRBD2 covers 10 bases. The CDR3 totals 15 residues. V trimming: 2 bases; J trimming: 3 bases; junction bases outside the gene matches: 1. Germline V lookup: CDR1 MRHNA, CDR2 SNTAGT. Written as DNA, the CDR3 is TGTGCCAGCAGTGACGGGACTAGCGACTACAATGAGCAGTTCTTC. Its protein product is CASSDGTSDYNEQFF.

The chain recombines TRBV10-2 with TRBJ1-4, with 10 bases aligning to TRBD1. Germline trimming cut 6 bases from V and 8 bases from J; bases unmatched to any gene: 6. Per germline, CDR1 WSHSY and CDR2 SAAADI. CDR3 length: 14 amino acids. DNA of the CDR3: TGCGCCAGCAGCGCCGGGACAGGGGAGGAAAAACTGTTTTTT. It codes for CASSAGTGEEKLFF.

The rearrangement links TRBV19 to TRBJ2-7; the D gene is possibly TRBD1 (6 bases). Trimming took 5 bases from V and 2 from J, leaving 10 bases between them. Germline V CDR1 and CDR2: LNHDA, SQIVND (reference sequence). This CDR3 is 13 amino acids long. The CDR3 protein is CASSLGAPYEQYF. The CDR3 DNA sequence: TGTGCCAGTAGTCTGGGGGCGCCCTACGAGCAGTACTTC.

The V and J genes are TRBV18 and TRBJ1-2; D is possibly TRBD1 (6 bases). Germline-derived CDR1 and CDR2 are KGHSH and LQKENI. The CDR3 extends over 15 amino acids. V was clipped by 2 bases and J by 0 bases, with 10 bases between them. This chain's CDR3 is CASSPGQLANYGYTF. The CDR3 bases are TGTGCCAGCTCACCAGGACAGCTAGCTAACTATGGCTACACCTTC.

This chain's CDR3 is CATTPPSGVEQYF. CDR3 bases: TGTGCGACCACCCCACCTAGCGGGGTCGAGCAGTACTTC. The chain uses TRBV5-4 and TRBJ2-7; TRBD2 agrees at 9 bases. This CDR3 is built from 13 residues. Germline loops: CDR1 SGHNT, CDR2 YYREEE (reference sequence).

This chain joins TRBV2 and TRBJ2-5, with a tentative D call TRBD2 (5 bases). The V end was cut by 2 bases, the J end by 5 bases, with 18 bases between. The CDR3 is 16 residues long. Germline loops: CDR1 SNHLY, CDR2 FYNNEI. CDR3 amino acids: CASSEKDVLAWETQYF. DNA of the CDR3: TGTGCCAGCAGTGAAAAGGATGTGCTAGCATGGGAGACCCAGTACTTC. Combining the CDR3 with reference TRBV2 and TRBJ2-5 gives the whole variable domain EPEVTQTPSHQVTQMGQEVILRCVPISNHLYFYWYRQILGQKVEFLVSFYNNEISEKSEIFDDQFSVERPDGSNFTLKIRSTKLEDSAMYFCASSEKDVLAWETQYFGPGTRLLVL.

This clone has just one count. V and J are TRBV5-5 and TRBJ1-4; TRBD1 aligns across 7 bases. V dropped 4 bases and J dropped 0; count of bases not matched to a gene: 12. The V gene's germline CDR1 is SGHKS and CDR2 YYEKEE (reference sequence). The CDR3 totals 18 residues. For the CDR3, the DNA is TGTGCCAGCAGCCACCGGGACAGAGGATCGGCAACTAATGAAAAACTGTTTTTT. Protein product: CASSHRDRGSATNEKLFF.

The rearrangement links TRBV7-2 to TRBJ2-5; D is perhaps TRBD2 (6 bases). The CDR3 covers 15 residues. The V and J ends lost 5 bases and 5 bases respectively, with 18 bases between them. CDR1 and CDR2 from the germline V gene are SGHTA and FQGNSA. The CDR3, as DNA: TGTGCCAGCAGCGCCGCCGGGACTGTGGGGGAGACCCAGTACTTC. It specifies CASSAAGTVGETQYF.

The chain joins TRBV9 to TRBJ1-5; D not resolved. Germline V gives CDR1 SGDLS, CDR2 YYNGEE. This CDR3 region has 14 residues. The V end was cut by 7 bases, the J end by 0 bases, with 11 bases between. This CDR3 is CASSSGDSNQPQHF. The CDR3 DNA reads TGTGCCAGCTCCTCCGGTGATAGCAATCAGCCCCAGCATTTT.

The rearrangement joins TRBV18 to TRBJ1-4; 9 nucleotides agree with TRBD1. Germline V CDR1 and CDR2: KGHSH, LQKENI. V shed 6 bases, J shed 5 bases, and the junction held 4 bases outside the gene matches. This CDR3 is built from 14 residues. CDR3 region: CASSRGTGNEKLFF. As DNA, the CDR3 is TGTGCCAGCTCTCGGGGGACAGGGAATGAAAAACTGTTTTTT.

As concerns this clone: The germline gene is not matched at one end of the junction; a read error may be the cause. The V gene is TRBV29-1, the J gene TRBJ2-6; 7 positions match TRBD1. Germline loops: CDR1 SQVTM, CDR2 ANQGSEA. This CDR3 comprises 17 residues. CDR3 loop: CSVGHRDSHSAANVLTF. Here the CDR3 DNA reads TGCAGCGTTGGCCACCGGGACAGCCATTCTGCGGCCAACGTCCTGACTTTC.